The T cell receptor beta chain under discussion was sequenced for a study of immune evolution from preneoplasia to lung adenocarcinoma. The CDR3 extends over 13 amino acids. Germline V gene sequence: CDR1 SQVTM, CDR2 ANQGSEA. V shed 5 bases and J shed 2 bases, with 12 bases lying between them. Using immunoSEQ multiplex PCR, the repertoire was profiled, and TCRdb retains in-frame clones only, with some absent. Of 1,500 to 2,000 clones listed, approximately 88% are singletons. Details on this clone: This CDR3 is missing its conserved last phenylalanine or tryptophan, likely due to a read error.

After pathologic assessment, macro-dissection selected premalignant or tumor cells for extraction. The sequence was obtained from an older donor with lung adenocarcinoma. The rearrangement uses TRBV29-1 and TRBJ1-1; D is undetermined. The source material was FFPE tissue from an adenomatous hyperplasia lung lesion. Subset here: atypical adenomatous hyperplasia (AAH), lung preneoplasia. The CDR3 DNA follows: TGCAGCGTTAGCACGGAATTAAACACTGAAGCTTTCCTT. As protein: CSVSTELNTEAFL.